Ten or more counts support the clone carrying this T cell receptor beta chain. The antigen is not known. This record comes from a study of T cells after yellow fever vaccination. TCRdb re-derived calls from the 5' RACE reads in MiXCR, one entry per CDR3 protein. The table has some 160,000 distinct CDR3 sequences, 6% to 7.5% seen once. Germline V gene sequence: CDR1 SEHNR, CDR2 FQNEAQ (reference sequence). Trimming cost V 1 base and J 4 bases, with 16 bases left between them. The CDR3 is 17 residues long. Regarding the study as a whole: Though it reached lower strength, the secondary response hit its peak faster, day 5 versus 15. Most clones from primary vaccination resurfaced after the booster (nearly 97% CD4, approximately 87% CD8). A limited proportion of clonotypes was detected within both the CD4 and CD8 compartments. Abundant bulk-derived clonotypes could contaminate FACS-sorted repertoires.

J is TRBJ2-2 and V is TRBV7-9, with D possibly TRBD2 on 6 matching bases. Sequenced material: CD4+ T cells sorted from PBMCs, taken less than 6 days after the first yellow fever vaccination. This sequence originates from a man between 18 and 35 years old who received the YFV17D yellow fever vaccine. The CDR3 DNA follows: TGTGCCAGCAGCTTAGAGCGGGCTCTAGTTTTCACCGGGGAGCTGTTTTTT. As protein: CASSLERALVFTGELFF.